These 15 T cell receptor beta chains were all obtained from the same sample, sequenced in a study of blood T cells in healthy people across ages. A J-beta primer mix and a sample-barcoded 5' primer were used in a second PCR of roughly 6 to 11 cycles. TCRdb reprocessed the 5' RACE reads via MiXCR and lists one record per CDR3 protein. The sample lists approximately 1.5 million distinct CDR3 sequences, about 42% occurring once. The sample taken for sequencing was blood. Receptors were obtained from a woman aged 18-29 years in good health.

The chain has TRBV7-8 and TRBJ2-7, with 8 bases aligning to TRBD1. The CDR3 extends over 16 amino acids. From germline, CDR1 is SGHVS and CDR2 FQNEAQ. With 5 bases clipped from V and 7 bases from J, the junction kept 16 bases outside the gene matches. CDR3 nucleotides: TGTGCCAGCAGCCTCCTGACGACAGGGGTGCCCAATGAGCAGTACTTC. Translated, it gives CASSLLTTGVPNEQYF.

V is TRBV6-6 and J is TRBJ2-1; 7 nucleotides align to TRBD1. The CDR3 spans 12 residues. Germline trimming cut 8 bases from V and 9 bases from J; bases unmatched to any gene: 7. CDR1 and CDR2 from the germline V gene are MNHNY and SVGAGI (reference sequence). The CDR3 nucleotides are TGTGCCAGCGTCGGGACAGTAAGTGAGCAGTTCTTC. Protein sequence: CASVGTVSEQFF.

The rearrangement joins TRBV6-6 to TRBJ1-4, with no clear D. Per germline, CDR1 MNHNY and CDR2 SVGAGI (reference sequence). The V end lost 5 bases, the J end lost 0 bases, and 4 bases lay between the germline ends. The CDR3 is 13 amino acids. The CDR3 is CASSTPTNEKLFF. CDR3 DNA: TGTGCCAGCAGTACCCCAACTAATGAAAAACTGTTTTTT.

The rearrangement uses TRBV12-3 or TRBV12-4 and TRBJ2-5; 8 positions agree with TRBD2. The junction had 3 bases not matched to a gene; V was cut back by 2 bases and J by 7 bases. The length of the CDR3 is 13 residues. CDR3 region: CASSLRGLGTQYF. Here the CDR3 DNA reads TGTGCCAGCAGTTTAAGGGGACTAGGGACCCAGTACTTC.

The CDR3 bases are TGCAGTGCTGAGAGGGCAGGGAGCTCCTACGAGCAGTACTTC. The encoded protein is CSAERAGSSYEQYF. The rearrangement joins TRBV20-1 to TRBJ2-7; perhaps D is TRBD1 or TRBD2 (5 bases each). The CDR3 totals 14 residues. Germline loops: CDR1 DFQATT, CDR2 SNEGSKA (reference sequence). V lost 5 bases to trimming and J lost 0 bases, with 14 bases between them.

This sequence joins TRBV10-3 and TRBJ2-1; no clear D. V dropped 0 bases and J dropped 10 bases, with 19 bases sitting between them. The CDR3 extends over 16 amino acids. CDR1 is ENHRY and CDR2 is SYGVKD in the germline V gene. For the CDR3, the DNA is TGTGCCATCAGTGAGTCAGGAAGGGTTGTTTCCTACGAGCAGTTCTTC. Encoded protein: CAISESGRVVSYEQFF.

This chain connects TRBV4-2 to TRBJ2-7; 10 nucleotides agree with TRBD2. The CDR3 runs 16 residues. V was pared by 0 bases and J by 0 bases, with 2 bases of the junction left unmatched. From germline, CDR1 is LGHNA and CDR2 YNFKEQ. The DNA of the CDR3 is TGTGCCAGCAGCCAAGATACTAGCGGGATCTCCTACGAGCAGTACTTC. The encoded protein is CASSQDTSGISYEQYF.

The rearrangement links TRBV6-1 to TRBJ2-2; D gene uncertain. CDR3 length: 15 residues. Per the germline V gene, CDR1 is MNHNS and CDR2 is SASEGT. The ends were cut back, 5 bases at V and 0 bases at J, with 10 bases in the middle. For the CDR3, the DNA is TGTGCCAGCAGTCCTTACCTAGCGAACACCGGGGAGCTGTTTTTT. Its protein is CASSPYLANTGELFF.

The V call is TRBV28, the J call TRBJ1-1; D unresolved. CDR1 is MDHEN and CDR2 is SYDVKM in the germline V gene. The CDR3 length is 12 residues. V was pared by 5 bases and J by 4 bases, with 8 bases between. Here the CDR3 reads CASSDTGTEAFF. The CDR3 bases are TGTGCCAGCAGTGATACCGGCACTGAAGCTTTCTTT.

The chain recombines TRBV10-3 with TRBJ2-1, with 8 bases matching TRBD1. The DNA end is a closer match to TRBJ2-7, so the J assignment may be wrong. The germline CDR1 and CDR2 sequences are ENHRY and SYGVKD. There are 13 residues in the CDR3. The CDR3 DNA is TGTGCCACCGGACAGGGTTCCTACAATGGGCAGTACTTC. Amino acids: CATGQGSYNGQYF.

The chain employs TRBV20-1 and TRBJ2-5; D may be TRBD1 (5 bases). The J call is in doubt because the DNA end fits TRBJ2-7 better. The CDR3 is 14 residues long. Germline CDR1 and CDR2: DFQATT and SNEGSKA (reference sequence). CDR3 region: CSAMPGRSTGEQYF. CDR3 in DNA: TGCAGTGCTATGCCCGGCCGTTCAACAGGCGAGCAGTACTTC.

The rearrangement links TRBV27 to TRBJ2-5; the match to TRBD1 covers 7 bases. This CDR3 has 17 residues. CDR1 is MNHEY, CDR2 SMNVEV, per germline (reference sequence). V gave up 6 bases and J gave up 1 base; unmatched junction bases: 14. CDR3 bases: TGTGCCAGCAGCCCACGTGAACTTACAGGGGCCCAAGAGACCCAGTACTTC. Amino acid sequence: CASSPRELTGAQETQYF.

V and J are TRBV7-2 and TRBJ1-5; D is undetermined. V gave up 1 base and J gave up 5 bases, with 9 bases separating them. The CDR3 contains 14 residues. Germline V gives CDR1 SGHTA, CDR2 FQGNSA. The CDR3 DNA is TGTGCCAGCAGCTTAGTATTGGGCTATCAGCCCCAGCATTTT. Residues: CASSLVLGYQPQHF.

The rearrangement links TRBV7-6 to TRBJ2-1; D remains ambiguous. CDR3 length: 11 amino acids. The V end was cut by 5 bases, the J end by 8 bases, with 7 bases between. The germline gives CDR1 SGHVS, CDR2 FNYEAQ. In nucleotides, the CDR3 is TGTGCCAGCAGCGCTTATGATGAGCAGTTCTTC. Protein sequence: CASSAYDEQFF. Based on the CDR3 plus reference TRBV7-6 and TRBJ2-1, the full variable domain is GAGVSQSPRYKVTKRGQDVALRCDPISGHVSLYWYRQALGQGPEFLTYFNYEAQQDKSGLPNDRFSAERPEGSISTLTIQRTEQRDSAMYRCASSAYDEQFFGPGTRLTVL.

The CDR3 DNA sequence: TGTGCCAGCAAGTTGGCAGGGATAAATTCACCCCTCCACTTT. Its translation is CASKLAGINSPLHF. This rearrangement joins TRBV28 to TRBJ1-6; TRBD1 might be the D (5 bases). The germline V and J ends were trimmed by 7 bases and 7 bases, with 14 bases remaining between them. The CDR3 contains 14 residues. In germline, CDR1 is MDHEN, CDR2 SYDVKM.